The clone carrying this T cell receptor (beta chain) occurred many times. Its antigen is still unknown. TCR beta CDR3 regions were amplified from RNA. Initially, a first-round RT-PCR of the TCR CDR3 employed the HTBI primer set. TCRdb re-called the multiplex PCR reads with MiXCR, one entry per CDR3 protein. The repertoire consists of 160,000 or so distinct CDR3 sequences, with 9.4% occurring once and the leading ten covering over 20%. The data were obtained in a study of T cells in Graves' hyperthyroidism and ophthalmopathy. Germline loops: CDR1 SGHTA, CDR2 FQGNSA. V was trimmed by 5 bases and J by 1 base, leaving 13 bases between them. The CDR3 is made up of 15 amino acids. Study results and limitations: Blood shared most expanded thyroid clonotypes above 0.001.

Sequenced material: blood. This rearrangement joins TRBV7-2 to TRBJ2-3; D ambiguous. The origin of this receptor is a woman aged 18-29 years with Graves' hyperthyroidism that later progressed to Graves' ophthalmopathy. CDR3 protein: CASSPDLVRTDTQYF. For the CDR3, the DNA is TGTGCCAGCAGCCCAGACCTGGTCCGCACAGATACGCAGTATTTT.